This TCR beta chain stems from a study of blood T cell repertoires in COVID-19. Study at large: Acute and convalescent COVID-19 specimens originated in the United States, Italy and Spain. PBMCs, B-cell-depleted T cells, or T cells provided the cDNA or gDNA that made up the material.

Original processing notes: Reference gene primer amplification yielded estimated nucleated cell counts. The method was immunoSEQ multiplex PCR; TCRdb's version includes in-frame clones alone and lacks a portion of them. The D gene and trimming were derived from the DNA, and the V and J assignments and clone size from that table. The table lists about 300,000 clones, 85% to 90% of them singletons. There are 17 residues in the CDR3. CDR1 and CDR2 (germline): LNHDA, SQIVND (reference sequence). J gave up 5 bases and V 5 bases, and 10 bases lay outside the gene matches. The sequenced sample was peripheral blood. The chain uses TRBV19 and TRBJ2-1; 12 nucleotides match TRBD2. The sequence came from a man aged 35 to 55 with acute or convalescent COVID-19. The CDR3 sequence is CASSLYFGLAGNNEQFF. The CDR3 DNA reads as TGTGCCAGTAGTCTTTACTTCGGACTAGCGGGAAACAATGAGCAGTTCTTC.